This T cell receptor (beta chain) was recovered during a study of T cell changes during pregnancy in multiple sclerosis. The CDR3 runs 15 residues. The germline CDR1 and CDR2 sequences are SEHNR and FQNEAQ (reference sequence). V was clipped by 5 bases and J by 8 bases; unmatched bases: 11. Measured with immunoSEQ multiplex PCR; TCRdb has only the in-frame clones, and not every one. The sample records 55,000 to 65,000 clones, around nine tenths being singletons. Here the sequenced sample was peripheral blood, taken in the second trimester of pregnancy. This clonotype originated in a female donor with multiple sclerosis, enrolled in a pregnancy study. This sequence joins TRBV7-9 and TRBJ1-2; 10 bases line up with TRBD1. The CDR3 is CASSLLDRGREGYTF. In nucleotides, the CDR3 is TGTGCCAGCAGCCTCCTAGACAGGGGGCGCGAAGGCTACACCTTC.